These T cell receptor beta chains were read from a single sample in a study of human T cells and chemical hapten exposure. TCRdb reanalysed the RACE reads using MiXCR and keeps one entry per CDR3 protein. There are 380,000 or so distinct CDR3 sequences in the sample; approximately 5% occur only once, and around 8.6% lies in the top ten. The source was whole blood, collected in connection with sensitization to the hapten diphenylcyclopropenone (DPC). The source of these receptors is a woman between 18 and 29 years old with alopecia areata. Some clones in this sample may be carry-over from other donors' samples. Both conserved end residues are part of each CDR3. Fields, in order: CDR3 length, clone size, V gene, J gene, D gene, CDR3 DNA, CDR3 protein. The D gene is left open where the match is weak. Not every row has a clone size; where given, it reads once, few, many or a size class.

len: 12
abundance: many
v_gene: TRBV12-3/TRBV12-4
j_gene: TRBJ1-6
d_gene: NA
CDR3nt: TGTGCCAGCCACATTGGGAATTCACCCCTCCACTTT
CDR3aa: CASHIGNSPLHF

len: 13
abundance: many
v_gene: TRBV7-3
j_gene: TRBJ1-1
d_gene: TRBD1
CDR3nt: TGTGCCAGCAGCTGGGACAGAAACACTGAAGCTTTCTTT
CDR3aa: CASSWDRNTEAFF

len: 14
abundance: NA
v_gene: TRBV7-2
j_gene: TRBJ2-4
d_gene: NA
CDR3nt: TGTGCCAGCAGCTTAGATAGGGGATTAAACATTCAGTACTTC
CDR3aa: CASSLDRGLNIQYF

len: 14
abundance: many
v_gene: TRBV12-3/TRBV12-4
j_gene: TRBJ1-6
d_gene: NA
CDR3nt: TGTGCCAGTGTAACAGGCACCTATAATTCACCCCTCCACTTT
CDR3aa: CASVTGTYNSPLHF

len: 16
abundance: NA
v_gene: TRBV5-4
j_gene: TRBJ1-4
d_gene: TRBD1
CDR3nt: TGTGCCAGCAGTTCCGGACAGGATGCAACTAATGAAAAACTGTTTTTT
CDR3aa: CASSSGQDATNEKLFF

len: 16
abundance: few
v_gene: TRBV5-6
j_gene: TRBJ2-4
d_gene: NA
CDR3nt: TGTGCCAGCAGCTTTCAAACCACAGTAGCCAAAAACATTCAGTACTTC
CDR3aa: CASSFQTTVAKNIQYF

len: 15
abundance: few
v_gene: TRBV5-1
j_gene: TRBJ2-3
d_gene: TRBD1
CDR3nt: TGCGCCAGCAGCGCCGGGACAGGGGGCTCAGATACGCAGTATTTT
CDR3aa: CASSAGTGGSDTQYF

len: 15
abundance: NA
v_gene: TRBV19
j_gene: TRBJ2-1
d_gene: TRBD2
CDR3nt: TGTGCCAGACTTCCGTCAGGACTAGAGTTCGATGAGCAGTTCTTC
CDR3aa: CARLPSGLEFDEQFF

len: 16
abundance: few
v_gene: TRBV5-6
j_gene: TRBJ1-2
d_gene: TRBD1
CDR3nt: TGTGCCAGCAGCTTAATCCCCACATTTGGACAGGGGGTAAACACCTTC
CDR3aa: CASSLIPTFGQGVNTF

len: 12
abundance: many
v_gene: TRBV29-1
j_gene: TRBJ2-5
d_gene: NA
CDR3nt: TGCAGCGTTCGAGTGGCGGGGGAGACCCAGTACTTC
CDR3aa: CSVRVAGETQYF

len: 15
abundance: few
v_gene: TRBV11-2
j_gene: TRBJ2-7
d_gene: NA
CDR3nt: TGTGCCAGCAGCAACCATAGTAGGGCAGCCTACGAGCAGTACTTC
CDR3aa: CASSNHSRAAYEQYF

len: 13
abundance: NA
v_gene: TRBV6-2/TRBV6-3
j_gene: TRBJ1-2
d_gene: TRBD1
CDR3nt: TGTGCCAGCAGAGGACAGGGGGCGCATGGCTACACCTTC
CDR3aa: CASRGQGAHGYTF

len: 12
abundance: many
v_gene: TRBV2
j_gene: TRBJ1-2
d_gene: TRBD1
CDR3nt: TGTGCCAGCAGTACAGGGGCCTATGGCTACACCTTC
CDR3aa: CASSTGAYGYTF

len: 13
abundance: many
v_gene: TRBV20-1
j_gene: TRBJ2-6
d_gene: NA
CDR3nt: TGCAGTGCTTCGGGGGCTGGGGCCAACGTCCTGACTTTC
CDR3aa: CSASGAGANVLTF

len: 12
abundance: NA
v_gene: TRBV20-1
j_gene: TRBJ1-2
d_gene: NA
CDR3nt: TGCAGTGCTAGAGAACGCCTCTATGGCTACACCTTC
CDR3aa: CSARERLYGYTF

len: 13
abundance: NA
v_gene: TRBV11-2
j_gene: TRBJ2-5
d_gene: TRBD2
CDR3nt: TGTGCCAGCAGAGATCGGGGGGGAGAGACCCAGTACTTC
CDR3aa: CASRDRGGETQYF

len: 13
abundance: few
v_gene: TRBV5-1
j_gene: TRBJ1-2
d_gene: TRBD1
CDR3nt: TGCGCCAGCAGCGCGGGACAGGACTATGGCTACACCTTC
CDR3aa: CASSAGQDYGYTF

len: 15
abundance: many
v_gene: TRBV7-8
j_gene: TRBJ1-5
d_gene: NA
CDR3nt: TGTGCCAGCAGCACCGGACCGGGGCGTAGGCAGCCCCAGCATTTT
CDR3aa: CASSTGPGRRQPQHF

len: 17
abundance: many
v_gene: TRBV18
j_gene: TRBJ1-3
d_gene: NA
CDR3nt: TGTGCCAGCTCTCAGTTTCCGGGACATTCGCTAGGAAACACCATATATTTT
CDR3aa: CASSQFPGHSLGNTIYF

len: 13
abundance: few
v_gene: TRBV6-2/TRBV6-3
j_gene: TRBJ1-1
d_gene: NA
CDR3nt: TGTGCCAGCAGCAGCACCACAGGGAGCTTAGCTTTCTTT
CDR3aa: CASSSTTGSLAFF

len: 15
abundance: many
v_gene: TRBV12-3/TRBV12-4
j_gene: TRBJ2-3
d_gene: NA
CDR3nt: TGTGCCAGCAGCCCGGCCCTGGCTACCGCAGATACGCAGTATTTT
CDR3aa: CASSPALATADTQYF

len: 15
abundance: NA
v_gene: TRBV20-1
j_gene: TRBJ1-2
d_gene: NA
CDR3nt: TGCAGTGCTAGAGACCCGAGATCCTCTGACTATGGCTACACCTTC
CDR3aa: CSARDPRSSDYGYTF

len: 14
abundance: few
v_gene: TRBV3-1
j_gene: TRBJ1-2
d_gene: TRBD1
CDR3nt: TGTGCCAGCAGCCAATCGACAGGGGAGGATGGCTACACCTTC
CDR3aa: CASSQSTGEDGYTF

len: 17
abundance: few
v_gene: TRBV3-1
j_gene: TRBJ1-5
d_gene: NA
CDR3nt: TGTGCCAGCAGCCAAGATGGTCTAGCGGGAGGCAATCAGCCCCAGCATTTT
CDR3aa: CASSQDGLAGGNQPQHF

len: 13
abundance: NA
v_gene: TRBV9
j_gene: TRBJ1-1
d_gene: NA
CDR3nt: TGTGCCAGCAGCGTAGAATCGGACACTGAAGCTTTCTTT
CDR3aa: CASSVESDTEAFF

len: 13
abundance: NA
v_gene: TRBV20-1
j_gene: TRBJ1-1
d_gene: TRBD1
CDR3nt: TGCAGGGGGGACAGGGGCAGGAACACTGAAGCTTTCTTT
CDR3aa: CRGDRGRNTEAFF

len: 18
abundance: many
v_gene: TRBV7-2
j_gene: TRBJ1-5
d_gene: NA
CDR3nt: TGTGCCAGCAGCTTAGGCGCAGGGCCTTCATATAGCAATCAGCCCCAGCATTTT
CDR3aa: CASSLGAGPSYSNQPQHF

len: 13
abundance: many
v_gene: TRBV4-3
j_gene: TRBJ1-2
d_gene: NA
CDR3nt: TGCGCCAGCAGCCATATAGGCTACTATGGCTACACCTTC
CDR3aa: CASSHIGYYGYTF

len: 16
abundance: few
v_gene: TRBV9
j_gene: TRBJ2-7
d_gene: NA
CDR3nt: TGTGCCAGCAGCGTAGGAGGGGGGGACGGAAGCTACGAGCAGTACTTC
CDR3aa: CASSVGGGDGSYEQYF

len: 16
abundance: NA
v_gene: TRBV14
j_gene: TRBJ2-2
d_gene: NA
CDR3nt: TGTGCCAGCAGCCAATCGTGGATAACGAACACCGGGGAGCTGTTTTTT
CDR3aa: CASSQSWITNTGELFF

len: 14
abundance: NA
v_gene: TRBV6-1
j_gene: TRBJ2-1
d_gene: TRBD1
CDR3nt: TGTGCCAGCACCCGGGACAGGCTCTACAATGAGCAGTTCTTC
CDR3aa: CASTRDRLYNEQFF

len: 14
abundance: NA
v_gene: TRBV2
j_gene: TRBJ2-1
d_gene: TRBD2
CDR3nt: TGTGCCAGCAGTTTACGACTAGCGGCGGATGAGCAGTTCTTC
CDR3aa: CASSLRLAADEQFF

len: 14
abundance: NA
v_gene: TRBV12-3/TRBV12-4
j_gene: TRBJ2-1
d_gene: NA
CDR3nt: TGTGCCAGCCAGGAGACGAGCTCCTACAATGAGCAGTTCTTC
CDR3aa: CASQETSSYNEQFF

len: 15
abundance: few
v_gene: TRBV6-5
j_gene: TRBJ1-1
d_gene: TRBD1
CDR3nt: TGTGCCAGCAGTCCGAAGACAGGGGGATACACTGAAGCTTTCTTT
CDR3aa: CASSPKTGGYTEAFF

len: 14
abundance: NA
v_gene: TRBV2
j_gene: TRBJ1-1
d_gene: NA
CDR3nt: TGTGCCAGCACCCAAGATAGGGGAAGTTTGGAAGCTTTCTTT
CDR3aa: CASTQDRGSLEAFF

len: 16
abundance: few
v_gene: TRBV6-5
j_gene: TRBJ1-2
d_gene: NA
CDR3nt: TGTGCCAGCAGTTACCCAAGGAATGGGGGCAACTATGGCTACACCTTC
CDR3aa: CASSYPRNGGNYGYTF